These 27 T cell receptor beta chains were all obtained from the same sample, sequenced in a study of T cell responses to AZD1222 COVID-19 vaccine. The protocol was immunoSEQ multiplex PCR, while the TCRdb copy is restricted to in-frame clones and leaves out a portion. The sample has about 99,000 clones, nearly 90% seen once. The specimen comprised peripheral blood, sampled on day 0 of AZD1222 vaccination. Receptor source: an adult in good health.

In this sample, this clone turned up once. The chain links TRBV2 to TRBJ1-2; D is uncertain. This CDR3 is 11 amino acids long. With 2 bases removed from V and 7 bases from J, the gap between germline ends came to 5 bases. In germline, CDR1 is SNHLY, CDR2 FYNNEI. CDR3 loop: CASSERVGYTF. CDR3 coding DNA: TGTGCCAGCAGTGAAAGGGTTGGCTACACCTTC.

This chain uses TRBV19 with TRBJ1-1, with a possible D match to TRBD1 (5 bases). The CDR3 is 16 residues long. Deletions cut 7 bases from V and 0 bases from J, with 18 bases between. Germline loops: CDR1 LNHDA, CDR2 SQIVND (reference sequence). CDR3 loop: CASIGRPGGMNTEAFF. The CDR3 DNA is TGTGCCAGTATAGGCAGGCCGGGGGGAATGAACACTGAAGCTTTCTTT.

This chain connects TRBV7-9 to TRBJ1-1; D might be TRBD1 (5 bases). The CDR3 runs to 12 residues. Trimming cost V 1 base and J 6 bases, with 6 bases left between them. Germline lookup yields CDR1 SEHNR and CDR2 FQNEAQ (reference sequence). Here the CDR3 DNA reads TGTGCCAGCAGCTTAGGGGGCGCTGAAGCTTTCTTT. Its translation is CASSLGGAEAFF.

This clone was recorded once. The sample holds other DNA sequences that translate to the same CDR3. This chain connects TRBV3-1 (or the pseudogene TRBV3-2) to TRBJ1-3; no clear D gene. CDR1 and CDR2 from the germline V gene are LGHDT and YNNKEL (reference sequence). CDR3 length: 13 amino acids. Trimming took 3 bases from V and 1 from J, leaving 4 bases between them. CDR3 sequence: CASSQGSGNTIYF. CDR3 DNA sequence: TGTGCCAGCAGCCAGGGGTCTGGAAACACCATATATTTT.

V and J are TRBV7-3 and TRBJ1-6; a possible D gene is TRBD1 (6 bases). This CDR3 contains 15 residues. V lost 5 bases and J lost 5, with 13 bases in between. Germline values: CDR1 SGHTA, CDR2 FQGTGA. CDR3 sequence (DNA): TGTGCCAGCAGCCTACAGGGTGGGAATAATTCACCCCTCCACTTT. Protein product: CASSLQGGNNSPLHF. The whole variable domain, remainder taken from reference TRBV7-3 and TRBJ1-6, is GAGVSQTPSNKVTEKGKYVELRCDPISGHTALYWYRQSLGQGPEFLIYFQGTGAADDSGLPNDRFFAVRPEGSVSTLKIQRTERGDSAVYLCASSLQGGNNSPLHFGNGTRLTVT.

J is TRBJ2-1 and V is TRBV20-1, with D perhaps matching TRBD2 (5 bases). The CDR3 runs 10 residues. Germline V gene lookup returns CDR1 DFQATT and CDR2 SNEGSKA (reference sequence). The germline V and J ends were trimmed by 7 bases and 8 bases, with 9 bases remaining between them. Here the CDR3 DNA reads TGCAGTGTAATGAGGGATGAGCAGTTCTTC. Translation: CSVMRDEQFF.

V usage is TRBV30 and J usage is TRBJ2-1; tentative D call: TRBD2 (5 bases). The CDR3 extends over 16 amino acids. Germline values: CDR1 GTSNPN, CDR2 SVGIG (reference sequence). Trimming took off 2 bases at V and 0 bases at J, with 14 bases between the two ends. The CDR3, as DNA: TGTGCCTGGAGTTTTATGCGGGCGAGCTCCTACAATGAGCAGTTCTTC. Its translation: CAWSFMRASSYNEQFF.

This clone turned up a few times. This chain uses TRBV5-8 with TRBJ2-3; D is perhaps TRBD2 (5 bases). The ends were cut back, 4 bases at V and 1 base at J, with 13 bases in the middle. CDR1 is SGHTS and CDR2 is YDEGEE in the germline V gene. The CDR3 sequence is 15 residues long. CDR3 in DNA: TGTGCCAGCAGCCCCTGGGGTAGCGGCACAGATACGCAGTATTTT. This sequence encodes CASSPWGSGTDTQYF. The full variable domain, with the rest looked up from reference TRBV5-8 and TRBJ2-3, is EAGVTQSPTHLIKTRGQQATLRCSPISGHTSVYWYQQALGLGLQFLLWYDEGEERNRGNFPPRFSGRQFPNYSSELNVNALELEDSALYLCASSPWGSGTDTQYFGPGTRLTVL.

The rearrangement links TRBV19 to TRBJ2-7, with 8 bases fitting TRBD2. Trimming cost V 7 bases and J 7 bases; bases outside gene matches: 9. There are 13 residues in the CDR3. Germline V lookup: CDR1 LNHDA, CDR2 SQIVND (reference sequence). CDR3 DNA: TGTGCCAGTACCACCCACCCGGGGGGGGAGCAGTACTTC. Translated: CASTTHPGGEQYF.

The chain links TRBV24-1 to TRBJ1-6, with D possibly matching TRBD1 (5 bases). The CDR3 extends over 17 amino acids. The V and J ends lost 5 bases and 0 bases respectively, with 13 bases between them. In germline, CDR1 is KGHDR, CDR2 SFDVKD. The CDR3 nucleotides are TGTGCCACCAGTGCCTGGGACCGGAGCTCCTATAATTCACCCCTCCACTTT. Its translation is CATSAWDRSSYNSPLHF.

The chain has TRBV7-9 and TRBJ1-2; TRBD1 might be the D (6 bases). Trimming removed 5 bases at V and 6 bases at J, with 16 bases between. Germline assignment: CDR1 SEHNR and CDR2 FQNEAQ (reference sequence). CDR3 size: 14 residues. CDR3 in amino acids: CASSPKGGRNGYTF. The CDR3 nucleotides are TGTGCCAGCAGCCCTAAGGGGGGGCGTAATGGCTACACCTTC.

The chain has TRBV4-1 and TRBJ1-1, with TRBD1 as a possible D gene (5 bases). CDR3 length: 15 residues. In germline, CDR1 is MGHRA, CDR2 YSYEKL. The germline V and J ends were trimmed by 4 bases and 1 base, with 13 bases remaining between them. The chain's CDR3 is CASSRVGGRNTEAFF. The CDR3 DNA is TGCGCCAGCAGCCGCGTGGGGGGGAGGAACACTGAAGCTTTCTTT.

The CDR3 spells CASTGIGLAGYNEQFF. Written as DNA, the CDR3 is TGTGCCAGCACTGGGATCGGACTAGCGGGGTACAATGAGCAGTTCTTC. The genes are TRBV27 and TRBJ2-1; 12 positions match TRBD2. This CDR3 is 16 amino acids long. Per germline, CDR1 MNHEY and CDR2 SMNVEV (reference sequence). J lost 4 bases, V lost 7 bases, and 8 bases had no gene match.

The chain joins TRBV7-2 to TRBJ2-2, with D perhaps TRBD2 (5 bases). CDR1 and CDR2 (germline): SGHTA, FQGNSA. The CDR3 is 16 residues long. The V and J ends lost 8 bases and 1 base respectively, with 17 bases between them. This CDR3 is CASPLGKGLNTGELFF. CDR3 DNA: TGTGCCAGCCCCCTCGGGAAGGGCCTGAACACCGGGGAGCTGTTTTTT.

The chain employs TRBV19 and TRBJ1-2, with 7 bases that match TRBD1. V gave up 7 bases and J gave up 4 bases; unmatched junction bases: 12. The CDR3 spans 15 residues. Germline CDR1 reads LNHDA; CDR2 reads SQIVND (reference sequence). The CDR3 coding sequence is TGTGCCAGTAACCGCCATGGACAGGCCCCCTATGGCTACACCTTC. Translated: CASNRHGQAPYGYTF.

A remark on this clone: Germline is not matched at one junction end, which may reflect a read error. The chain couples TRBV5-1 to TRBJ2-1, with 12 bases fitting TRBD1. CDR1 and CDR2 from the germline V gene are SGHRS and YFSETQ. The CDR3 contains 15 residues. The CDR3 region has the DNA TGTGCCAGCAGTGACCGGGACAGGGGGCGAGATGAGCAGTTCTTC. Its protein product is CASSDRDRGRDEQFF.

This clone occurred once. The chain joins TRBV5-1 to TRBJ1-6; TRBD1 is a possible D gene (6 bases). The V and J ends lost 5 bases and 12 bases respectively, with 15 bases between them. CDR3 size: 13 residues. Germline CDR1 SGHRS, CDR2 YFSETQ. In DNA form, the CDR3 reads TGCGCCAGCAGAGACGGGACAATCGGACCCCTCCACTTT. This codes for CASRDGTIGPLHF.

The chain joins TRBV2 to TRBJ1-5, with 10 bases fitting TRBD1. The germline gives CDR1 SNHLY, CDR2 FYNNEI. Losses at the gene ends were 7 bases for V and 2 bases for J; bases not matched to a gene: 5. This CDR3 contains 15 residues. The CDR3 loop reads CASTTGQGGNQPQHF. The CDR3 DNA sequence: TGTGCCAGCACCACCGGACAGGGGGGCAATCAGCCCCAGCATTTT. The variable domain in full, with the rest retrieved from reference TRBV2 and TRBJ1-5, is EPEVTQTPSHQVTQMGQEVILRCVPISNHLYFYWYRQILGQKVEFLVSFYNNEISEKSEIFDDQFSVERPDGSNFTLKIRSTKLEDSAMYFCASTTGQGGNQPQHFGDGTRLSIL.

This clone has only one observation. The chain couples TRBV24-1 to TRBJ1-5, with a tentative D call TRBD1 (5 bases). Trimming shortened V by 9 bases and J by 1 base, and 12 bases separated the two germline ends. Germline assignment: CDR1 KGHDR and CDR2 SFDVKD. The CDR3 sequence is 14 residues long. The CDR3, as DNA: TGTGCCACCCTTAGGGGAAGAAGCAATCAGCCCCAGCATTTT. Amino acid sequence: CATLRGRSNQPQHF.

The chain employs TRBV21-1 and TRBJ1-6. TRBV21-1 is a documented pseudogene. This CDR3 region has 18 residues. The CDR3 is CASSKKAYGRGLNSPLHF. CDR3 nucleotides: TGTGCCAGCAGTAAAAAAGCCTACGGTCGGGGGCTGAATTCACCCCTCCACTTT.

The chain has TRBV11-3 and TRBJ1-1; D is undetermined. The CDR3 totals 12 residues. Germline CDR1 and CDR2: SGHNT and YENEEA. The ends were cut back, 5 bases at V and 6 bases at J, with 10 bases in the middle. Here the CDR3 DNA reads TGTGCCAGCAGCGACCGGACGGCTGAAGCTTTCTTT. Its protein is CASSDRTAEAFF. The entire variable domain, with the rest obtained from reference TRBV11-3 and TRBJ1-1, is as follows: EAGVVQSPRYKIIEKKQPVAFWCNPISGHNTLYWYLQNLGQGPELLIRYENEEAVDDSQLPKDRFSAERLKGVDSTLKIQPAELGDSAVYLCASSDRTAEAFFGQGTRLTVV.

The chain links TRBV4-1 to TRBJ2-3; possible D gene TRBD1, 5 bases. This CDR3 comprises 14 residues. V was cut by 2 bases and J by 4 bases, with 10 bases left in between. The germline V gene has CDR1 MGHRA and CDR2 YSYEKL. The CDR3 DNA follows: TGCGCCAGCAGCCAACGGCAGGGCGCAGATACGCAGTATTTT. Translated, it gives CASSQRQGADTQYF.

This chain uses TRBV19 with TRBJ1-5; D ambiguous. With 5 bases removed from V and 2 bases from J, the gap between germline ends came to 19 bases. CDR1 is LNHDA, CDR2 SQIVND, per germline (reference sequence). The CDR3 consists of 17 residues. CDR3 residues: CASSPLVGVSGNQPQHF. In nucleotides, the CDR3 is TGTGCCAGTAGTCCTCTGGTCGGGGTTTCCGGCAATCAGCCCCAGCATTTT. The entire variable domain, with the rest obtained from reference TRBV19 and TRBJ1-5, is as follows: DGGITQSPKYLFRKEGQNVTLSCEQNLNHDAMYWYRQDPGQGLRLIYYSQIVNDFQKGDIAEGYSVSREKKESFPLTVTSAQKNPTAFYLCASSPLVGVSGNQPQHFGDGTRLSIL.

V and J are TRBV28 and TRBJ2-7; no reliable D call. The CDR3 has 14 amino acids. Germline CDR1 reads MDHEN; CDR2 reads SYDVKM. The V and J ends lost 5 bases and 3 bases respectively, with 14 bases between them. Here the CDR3 DNA reads TGTGCCAGCAGTGACTTGACGAGACTCTACGAGCAGTACGTC. Translated, it gives CASSDLTRLYEQYV.

This sequence joins TRBV20-1 and TRBJ1-5; D is uncertain. The CDR3 consists of 16 residues. CDR1 is DFQATT, CDR2 SNEGSKA, per germline (reference sequence). With 3 bases removed from V and 6 bases from J, the gap between germline ends came to 21 bases. The CDR3 region has the DNA TGCAGTGCTAGTGATGACCGGGAGGGCGGATCTCAGCCCCAGCATTTT. Its translation: CSASDDREGGSQPQHF.

The J gene is TRBJ1-2, the V gene TRBV29-1; D possibly corresponds to TRBD1 (5 bases). This CDR3 comprises 14 residues. Trimming took off 2 bases at V and 4 bases at J, with 14 bases between the two ends. The germline V gene encodes CDR1 SQVTM and CDR2 ANQGSEA. The chain's CDR3 is CSVECARECYGYTF. CDR3 in DNA: TGCAGCGTTGAATGCGCCAGGGAATGCTATGGCTACACCTTC.

This chain joins TRBV12-3 or TRBV12-4 and TRBJ1-4, with unresolved D. The CDR3 has 13 amino acids. With 6 bases removed from V and 10 bases from J, the gap between germline ends came to 15 bases. The CDR3 loop is CASSRTRPGKLFF. The CDR3 bases are TGTGCCAGCAGCCGCACCCGGCCAGGAAAACTGTTTTTT.